The 10 T cell receptor beta chains in this list originate from one sample, sequenced in a study of blood T cell repertoires in COVID-19. Profiled with immunoSEQ multiplex PCR; TCRdb holds only in-frame clones, not every one. The sample has about 100,000 clones, 85% seen once. Specimen: peripheral blood. These receptors came from a woman in her 70s with active or convalescent COVID-19.

The table lists this clone with a few counts. The chain recombines TRBV9 with TRBJ2-1; 10 nucleotides agree with TRBD2. Germline CDR1 reads SGDLS; CDR2 reads YYNGEE. This CDR3 has 16 amino acids. The V gene end was trimmed by 1 base and the J gene end by 7 bases; junction bases not matched to a gene: 8. In nucleotides, the CDR3 is TGTGCCAGCAGCGTACTAGCGGGGGCCCAACCAAATGAGCAGTTCTTC. Amino acid sequence: CASSVLAGAQPNEQFF.

The chain couples TRBV2 to TRBJ1-6; 7 positions agree with TRBD1. CDR3 length: 17 amino acids. V was clipped by 6 bases and J by 1 base; unmatched bases: 9. Germline loops: CDR1 SNHLY, CDR2 FYNNEI. The CDR3 sequence: CASRLRDSASYNSPLHF. The CDR3 nucleotides are TGTGCCAGCAGACTAAGGGACAGCGCGTCCTATAATTCACCCCTCCACTTT.

The chain links TRBV30 to TRBJ2-7; D is perhaps TRBD2 (6 bases). This CDR3 region has 13 residues. V lost 0 bases and J lost 6, with 12 bases in between. Per germline, CDR1 GTSNPN and CDR2 SVGIG (reference sequence). For the CDR3, the DNA is TGTGCCTGGAGTGTGGGACTTGCTGCCGAGCAGTACTTC. Its protein product is CAWSVGLAAEQYF.

CDR3 sequence: CASRQGHSYNEQFF. The CDR3 nucleotides read TGTGCCAGCAGACAGGGACACTCCTACAATGAGCAGTTCTTC. J is TRBJ2-1 and V is TRBV28; D may be TRBD1 (6 bases). CDR1 is MDHEN and CDR2 is SYDVKM in the germline V gene. The CDR3 extends over 14 amino acids. The germline V and J ends were trimmed by 6 bases and 0 bases, with 9 bases remaining between them.

This rearrangement joins TRBV19 to TRBJ2-1, with TRBD2 matching over 8 bases. After removal of 5 bases from V and 8 bases from J, the junction contained 11 bases not matched to a gene. CDR3 size: 15 residues. The germline V gene encodes CDR1 LNHDA and CDR2 SQIVND (reference sequence). CDR3 in DNA: TGTGCCAGTAGTGATAGCGGGACCAGGGGCGATGAGCAGTTCTTC. Translating it yields CASSDSGTRGDEQFF. Combining the CDR3 with reference TRBV19 and TRBJ2-1 gives the whole variable domain DGGITQSPKYLFRKEGQNVTLSCEQNLNHDAMYWYRQDPGQGLRLIYYSQIVNDFQKGDIAEGYSVSREKKESFPLTVTSAQKNPTAFYLCASSDSGTRGDEQFFGPGTRLTVL.

The J gene is TRBJ2-3, the V gene TRBV18; 7 nucleotides match TRBD2. This CDR3 spans 13 amino acids. V shed 4 bases and J 13 bases; nucleotides not matched to a gene: 11. Germline values: CDR1 KGHSH, CDR2 LQKENI. Written as DNA, the CDR3 is TGTGCCAGCTCACGAGAGGATGCGGGAGACGAGTATTTT. It specifies CASSREDAGDEYF. Drawing the rest from reference TRBV18 and TRBJ2-3, the complete variable domain is NAGVMQNPRHLVRRRGQEARLRCSPMKGHSHVYWYRQLPEEGLKFMVYLQKENIIDESGMPKERFSAEFPKEGPSILRIQQVVRGDSAAYFCASSREDAGDEYFGPGTRLTVL.

In its sample, this clone was seen once. The CDR3 protein is CASSPTSAPLHF. CDR3 nucleotides: TGTGCCAGCAGCCCCACATCCGCACCCCTCCACTTT. The genes are TRBV9 and TRBJ1-6, with D unclear. Germline lookup yields CDR1 SGDLS and CDR2 YYNGEE. V lost 4 bases and J 11 bases, leaving 10 bases between the germline ends. The CDR3 is 12 amino acids.

The rearrangement uses TRBV28 and TRBJ2-1, with 10 bases lining up with TRBD2. The CDR3 is made up of 18 amino acids. J was trimmed by 0 bases and V by 8 bases; bases with no gene match: 13. In germline, CDR1 is MDHEN, CDR2 SYDVKM. The CDR3 reads CASYPPRTSGSSYNEQFF. CDR3 bases: TGTGCCAGCTATCCTCCAAGGACTAGCGGAAGCTCCTACAATGAGCAGTTCTTC.

This clone was seen just once. CDR3 nucleotide sequence: TGCGCCAGCAGTCTGGGGGGGGTTCAGCCCCAGCATTTT. Translating gives CASSLGGVQPQHF. The gene calls are TRBV23-1 and TRBJ1-5; D perhaps matches TRBD1 (5 bases). TRBV23-1 is flagged as an ORF with uncertain function. Deletions cut 4 bases from V and 6 bases from J, with 10 bases between. The CDR3 spans 13 residues.

The chain has TRBV19 and TRBJ1-2; no definite D call. The germline V gene has CDR1 LNHDA and CDR2 SQIVND (reference sequence). V shed 6 bases and J shed 6 bases, with 17 bases lying between them. The CDR3 totals 14 residues. The CDR3 sequence: CASRTPDNLHGYTF. For the CDR3, the DNA is TGTGCCAGTAGGACGCCTGACAACCTCCATGGCTACACCTTC.